The T cell receptor (beta chain) under discussion was sequenced for a study of CD8 T cells in ankylosing spondylitis. This clonotype was picked up many times. Antigen unknown. General study points: There was reportedly significant enrichment of clones that were disease-linked in matched ankylosing spondylitis synovial fluid. Typical of ankylosing spondylitis blood, it appeared, was a TCR beta motif of several highly homologous variants.

Making use of molecular barcodes, quantitative 5'-RACE generated TCR beta libraries. TCRdb reanalysed the 5' RACE reads using MiXCR and keeps one entry per CDR3 protein. Of roughly 160,000 distinct CDR3 sequences listed, 11% are singletons. Germline assignment: CDR1 ENHRY and CDR2 SYGVKD. The CDR3 runs 14 residues. V was pared by 10 bases and J by 3 bases, with 6 bases of the junction left unmatched. The chain combines TRBV10-3 with TRBJ1-4; 9 nucleotides match TRBD1. The sample consisted of blood, either unsorted or a sorted T cell fraction (not recorded which). The clonotype was recovered from a male donor with ankylosing spondylitis or in good health (not recorded which). The CDR3 loop is CATQGAGANEKLFF. The CDR3, as DNA: TGTGCCACACAGGGGGCCGGGGCTAATGAAAAACTGTTTTTT.